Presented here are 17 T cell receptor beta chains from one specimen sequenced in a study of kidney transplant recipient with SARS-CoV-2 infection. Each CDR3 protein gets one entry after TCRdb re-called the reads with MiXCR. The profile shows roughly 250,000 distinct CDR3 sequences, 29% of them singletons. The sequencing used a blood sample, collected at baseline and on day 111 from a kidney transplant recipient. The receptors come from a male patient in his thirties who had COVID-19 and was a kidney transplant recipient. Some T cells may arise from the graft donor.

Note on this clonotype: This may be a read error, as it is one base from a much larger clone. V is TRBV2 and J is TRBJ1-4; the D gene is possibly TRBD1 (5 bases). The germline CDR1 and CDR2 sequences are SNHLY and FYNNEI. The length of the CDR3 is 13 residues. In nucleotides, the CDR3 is TGTACCAGCAGGGAACCAAGGCATGTAAAACTGTTTTTT. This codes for CTSREPRHVKLFF.

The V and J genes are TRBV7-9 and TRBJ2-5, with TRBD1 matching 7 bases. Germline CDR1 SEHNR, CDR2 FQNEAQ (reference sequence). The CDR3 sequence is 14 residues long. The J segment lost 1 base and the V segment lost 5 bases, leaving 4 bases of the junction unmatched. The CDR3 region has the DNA TGTGCCAGCAGCCCCGACAGGGTCCAAGAGACCCAGTACTTC. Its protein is CASSPDRVQETQYF.

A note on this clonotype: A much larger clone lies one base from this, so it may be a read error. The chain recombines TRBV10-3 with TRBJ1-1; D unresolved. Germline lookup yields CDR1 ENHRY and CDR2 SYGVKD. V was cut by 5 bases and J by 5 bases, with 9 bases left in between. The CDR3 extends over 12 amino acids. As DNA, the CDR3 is TGTGCCATCAGTAAAAGTAGGACTGAAGCTTTCTTT. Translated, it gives CAISKSRTEAFF.

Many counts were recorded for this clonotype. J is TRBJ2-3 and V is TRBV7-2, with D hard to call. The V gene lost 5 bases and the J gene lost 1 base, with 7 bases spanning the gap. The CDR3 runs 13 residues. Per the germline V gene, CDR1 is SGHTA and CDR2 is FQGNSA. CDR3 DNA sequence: TGTGCCAGCAGCCCGCCTGGCACAGATACGCAGTATTTT. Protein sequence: CASSPPGTDTQYF.

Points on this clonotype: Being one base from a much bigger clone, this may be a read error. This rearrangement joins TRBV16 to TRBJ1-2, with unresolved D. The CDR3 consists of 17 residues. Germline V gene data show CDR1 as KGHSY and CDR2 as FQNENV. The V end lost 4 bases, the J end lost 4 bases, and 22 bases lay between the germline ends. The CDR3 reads CASSRQTVARKTYGYTF. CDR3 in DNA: TGTGCCAGCAGCCGGCAAACGGTCGCTAGAAAGACCTATGGCTACACCTTC.

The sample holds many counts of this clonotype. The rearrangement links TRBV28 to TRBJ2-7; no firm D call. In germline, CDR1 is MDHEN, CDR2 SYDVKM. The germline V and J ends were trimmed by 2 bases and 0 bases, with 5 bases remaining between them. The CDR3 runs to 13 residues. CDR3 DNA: TGTGCCAGCAGTTTACCTTTCTCCTACGAGCAGTACTTC. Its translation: CASSLPFSYEQYF.

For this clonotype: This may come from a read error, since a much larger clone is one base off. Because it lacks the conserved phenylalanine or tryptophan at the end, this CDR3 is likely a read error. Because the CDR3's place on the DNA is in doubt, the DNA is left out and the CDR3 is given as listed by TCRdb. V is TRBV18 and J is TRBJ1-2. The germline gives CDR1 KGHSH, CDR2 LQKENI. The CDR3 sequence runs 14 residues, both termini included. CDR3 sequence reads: CASSPSRGGAENTL.

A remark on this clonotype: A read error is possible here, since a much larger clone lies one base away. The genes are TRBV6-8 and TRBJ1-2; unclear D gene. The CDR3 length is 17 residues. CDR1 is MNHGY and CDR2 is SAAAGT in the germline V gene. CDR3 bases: TGTGCCGGCAGTTGGGTAGGACGCTCTAGAAAGACCTATGGCTACACCTTC. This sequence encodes CAGSWVGRSRKTYGYTF.

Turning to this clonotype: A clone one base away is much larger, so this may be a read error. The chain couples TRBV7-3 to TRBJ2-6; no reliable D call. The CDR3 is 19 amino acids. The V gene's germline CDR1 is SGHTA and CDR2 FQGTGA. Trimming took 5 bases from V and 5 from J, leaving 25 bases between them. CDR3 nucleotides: TGTGCCAGCAGCCATCGAGTCAGATGCTTACAAAGTCGGGCCAACGTCCTGACTTTC. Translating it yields CASSHRVRCLQSRANVLTF.

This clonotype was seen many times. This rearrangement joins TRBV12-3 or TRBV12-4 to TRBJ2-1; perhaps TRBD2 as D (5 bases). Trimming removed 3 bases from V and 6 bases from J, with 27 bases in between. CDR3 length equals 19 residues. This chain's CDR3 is CASSFFRWRLTPRGNEQFF. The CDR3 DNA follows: TGTGCCAGCAGTTTCTTCCGGTGGAGGCTAACTCCCCGGGGCAATGAGCAGTTCTTC.

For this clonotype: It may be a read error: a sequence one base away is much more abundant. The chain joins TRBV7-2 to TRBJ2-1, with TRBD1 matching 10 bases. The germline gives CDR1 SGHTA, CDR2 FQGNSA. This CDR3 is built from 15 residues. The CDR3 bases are TGTGCCAGCAGCCCGGGACAGGGGAACTACAATGAGCAGCTCTTC. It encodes CASSPGQGNYNEQLF.

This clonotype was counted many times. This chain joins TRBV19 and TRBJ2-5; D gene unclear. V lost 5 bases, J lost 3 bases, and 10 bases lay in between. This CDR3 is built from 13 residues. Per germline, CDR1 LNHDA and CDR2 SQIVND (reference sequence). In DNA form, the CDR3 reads TGTGCCAGTAGTTTGCTAACCGAAGAGACCCAGTACTTC. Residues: CASSLLTEETQYF.

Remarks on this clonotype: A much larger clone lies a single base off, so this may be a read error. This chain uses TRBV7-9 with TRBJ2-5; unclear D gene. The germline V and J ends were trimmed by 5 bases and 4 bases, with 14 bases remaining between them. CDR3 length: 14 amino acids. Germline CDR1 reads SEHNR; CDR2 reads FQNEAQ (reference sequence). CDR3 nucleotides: TGTGCCAGCAGCACCAGAGCCCCCCGAGAGACCCAGTACTTC. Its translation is CASSTRAPRETQYF.

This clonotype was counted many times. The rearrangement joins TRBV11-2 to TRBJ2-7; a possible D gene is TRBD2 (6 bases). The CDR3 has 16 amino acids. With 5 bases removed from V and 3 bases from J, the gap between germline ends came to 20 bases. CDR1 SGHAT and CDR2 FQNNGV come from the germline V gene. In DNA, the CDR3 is TGTGCCAGCAGCGGAGGGTTTGGCGGGGCCGACTACGAGCAGTACTTC. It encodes CASSGGFGGADYEQYF.

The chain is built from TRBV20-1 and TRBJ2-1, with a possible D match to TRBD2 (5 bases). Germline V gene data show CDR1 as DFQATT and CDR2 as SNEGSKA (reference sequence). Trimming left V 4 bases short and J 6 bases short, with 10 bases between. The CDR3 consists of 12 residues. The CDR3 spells CSAIGGFNEQFF. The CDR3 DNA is TGCAGTGCTATAGGCGGGTTCAATGAGCAGTTCTTC.

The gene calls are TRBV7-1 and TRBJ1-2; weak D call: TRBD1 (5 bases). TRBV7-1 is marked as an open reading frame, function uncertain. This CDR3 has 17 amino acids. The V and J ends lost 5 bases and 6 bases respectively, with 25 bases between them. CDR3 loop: CASSTGVHEGKTHGYTF. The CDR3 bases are TGTGCCAGCAGCACGGGGGTTCACGAGGGAAAGACCCATGGCTACACCTTC.

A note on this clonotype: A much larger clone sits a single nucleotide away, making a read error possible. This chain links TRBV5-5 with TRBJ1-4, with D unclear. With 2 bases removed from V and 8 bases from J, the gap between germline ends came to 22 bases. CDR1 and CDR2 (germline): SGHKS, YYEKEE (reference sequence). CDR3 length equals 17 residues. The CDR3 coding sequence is TGTGCCAGCAGCTTAGTACCATCTATAGGGATGGGGGAAAAACTGTTTTTT. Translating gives CASSLVPSIGMGEKLFF.